Here is one TCR beta chain with its context. Repertoires were generated with immunoSEQ multiplex PCR, while TCRdb's copy carries only in-frame clones and drops some. The table has about 280,000 clones, more than 70% seen once. The sample is drawn from a study of Ad26.COV2.S vaccination and SARS-CoV-2 variants. Treatment reported: 15 to 20 received Ad26.COV2.S at low or high dose, single or two shots; about 5 received placebo; per-sample allocation not given. Day 63 after the first injection of vaccine or placebo was the sampling time. Germline V gene sequence: CDR1 SGHRS, CDR2 YFSETQ. V lost 3 bases and J lost 5, with 14 bases in between. This CDR3 is 14 amino acids long.

The chain combines TRBV5-1 with TRBJ2-5, with no clear D. This TCR derives from a person between 18 and 60 years old who received the Ad26.COV2.S COVID-19 vaccine or a placebo. The source material was peripheral blood, sampled in a trial of Ad26.COV2.S vaccine versus placebo. The CDR3 here is CASSSGALGETQYF. The DNA of the CDR3 is TGCGCCAGCAGCTCCGGAGCTCTCGGCGAGACCCAGTACTTC.